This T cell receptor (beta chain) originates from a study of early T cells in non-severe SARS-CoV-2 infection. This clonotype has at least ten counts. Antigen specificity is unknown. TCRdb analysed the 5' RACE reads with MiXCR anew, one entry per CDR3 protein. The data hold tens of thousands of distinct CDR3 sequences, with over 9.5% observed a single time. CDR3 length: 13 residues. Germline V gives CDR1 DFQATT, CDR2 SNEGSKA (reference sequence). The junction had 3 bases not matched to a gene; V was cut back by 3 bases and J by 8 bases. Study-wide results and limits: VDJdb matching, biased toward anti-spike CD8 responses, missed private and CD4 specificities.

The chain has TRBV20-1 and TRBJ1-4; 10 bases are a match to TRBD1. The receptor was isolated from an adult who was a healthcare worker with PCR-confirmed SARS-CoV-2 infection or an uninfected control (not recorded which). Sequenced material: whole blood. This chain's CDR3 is CSARTGGLEKLFF. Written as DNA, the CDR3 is TGCAGTGCTAGGACAGGGGGCCTGGAAAAACTGTTTTTT.